In its sample, the clone carrying this T cell receptor beta chain is medium-sized. No antigen is known for it. This specimen belongs to a study of spatial heterogeneity in lung cancer. Overall study: Detected sequences consistently included more beta-chain ones than alpha-chain ones. Whole-study results and caveats: Circulating ubiquitous expanded tumor TCRs were observed more frequently at resection than at follow-up.

There are 11 residues in the CDR3. Looked up from germline, CDR1 is SGHAT and CDR2 is FQNNGV. The ends were cut back, 2 bases at V and 5 bases at J, with 3 bases in the middle. The library protocol tagged each TCR cDNA with a unique molecular identifier. TCRdb reanalysed the 5' RACE reads using MiXCR and keeps one entry per CDR3 protein. The data contain about 15,000 distinct CDR3 sequences, over 9.5% of them singletons. Time point denoted: sample taken at primary tumor resection. Unsorted tumor, nontumor lung tissue or cryopreserved PBMC supplied the whole RNA. Donors were over 70 untreated early-stage non-small cell lung cancer patients.

The material sequenced was PBMCs, taken at surgery. The receptor was derived from a male donor with early-stage non-small cell lung cancer. J is TRBJ2-5 and V is TRBV11-2; D unresolved. As DNA, the CDR3 is TGTGCCAGCAGCTTACTGGAGACCCAGTACTTC. Translation gives CASSLLETQYF.